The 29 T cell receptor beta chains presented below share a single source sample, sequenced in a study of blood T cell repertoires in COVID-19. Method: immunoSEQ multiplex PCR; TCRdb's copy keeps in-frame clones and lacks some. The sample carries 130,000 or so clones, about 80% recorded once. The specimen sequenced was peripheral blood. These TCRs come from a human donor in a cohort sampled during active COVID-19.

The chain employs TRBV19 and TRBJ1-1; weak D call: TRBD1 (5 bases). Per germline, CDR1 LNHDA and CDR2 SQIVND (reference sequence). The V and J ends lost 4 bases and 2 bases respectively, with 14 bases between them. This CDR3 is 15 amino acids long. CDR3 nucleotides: TGTGCCAGTAGTACGTCGGTCAGGGTCAACACTGAAGCTTTCTTT. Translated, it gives CASSTSVRVNTEAFF.

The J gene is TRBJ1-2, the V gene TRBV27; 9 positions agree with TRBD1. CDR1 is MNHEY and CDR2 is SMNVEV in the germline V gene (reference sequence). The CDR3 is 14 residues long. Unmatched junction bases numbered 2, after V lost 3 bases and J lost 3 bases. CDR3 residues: CASSFRTGDYGYTF. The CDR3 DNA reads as TGTGCCAGCAGTTTCAGGACAGGGGACTATGGCTACACCTTC.

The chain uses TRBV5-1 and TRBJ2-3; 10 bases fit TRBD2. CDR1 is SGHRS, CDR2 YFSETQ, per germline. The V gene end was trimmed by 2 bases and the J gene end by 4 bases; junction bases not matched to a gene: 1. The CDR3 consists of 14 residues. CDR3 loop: CASSLAGGADTQYF. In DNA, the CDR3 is TGCGCCAGCAGCTTAGCGGGGGGGGCAGATACGCAGTATTTT.

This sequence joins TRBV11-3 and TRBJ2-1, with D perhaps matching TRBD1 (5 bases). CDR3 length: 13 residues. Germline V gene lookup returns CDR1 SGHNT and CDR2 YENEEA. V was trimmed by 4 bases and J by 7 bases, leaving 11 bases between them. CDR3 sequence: CASSSPGANEQFF. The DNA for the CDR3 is TGTGCCAGCAGCTCCCCTGGGGCTAATGAGCAGTTCTTC.

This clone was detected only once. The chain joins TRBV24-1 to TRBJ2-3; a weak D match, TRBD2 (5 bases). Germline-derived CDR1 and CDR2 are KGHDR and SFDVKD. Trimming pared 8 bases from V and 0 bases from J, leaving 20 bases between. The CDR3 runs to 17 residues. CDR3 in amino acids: CATILKGLPSSTDTQYF. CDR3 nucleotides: TGTGCCACCATTTTGAAAGGACTGCCTTCTAGCACAGATACGCAGTATTTT.

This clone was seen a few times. The CDR3 region is CASSQDPGQTTNEKLFF. The DNA of the CDR3 is TGCGCCAGCAGCCAAGATCCGGGACAGACAACTAATGAAAAACTGTTTTTT. This chain connects TRBV4-3 to TRBJ1-4, with TRBD1 identical over 7 bases. The CDR3 extends over 17 amino acids. Trimming cost V 0 bases and J 0 bases; bases outside gene matches: 4. Germline V gives CDR1 LGHNA, CDR2 YSLEER.

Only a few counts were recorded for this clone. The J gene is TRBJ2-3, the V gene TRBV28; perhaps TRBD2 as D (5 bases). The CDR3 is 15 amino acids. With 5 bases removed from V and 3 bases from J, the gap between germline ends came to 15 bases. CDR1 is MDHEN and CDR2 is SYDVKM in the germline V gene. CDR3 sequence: CASSAIGRETDTQYF. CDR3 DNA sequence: TGTGCCAGCAGTGCGATAGGCCGGGAAACAGATACGCAGTATTTT.

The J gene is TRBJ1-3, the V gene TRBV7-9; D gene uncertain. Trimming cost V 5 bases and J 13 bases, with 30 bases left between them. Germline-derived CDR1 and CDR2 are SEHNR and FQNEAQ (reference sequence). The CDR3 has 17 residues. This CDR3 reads CASSPPFLTGYRNGIYF. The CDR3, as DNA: TGTGCCAGCAGCCCGCCCTTCTTGACTGGGTACCGGAACGGGATATATTTT.

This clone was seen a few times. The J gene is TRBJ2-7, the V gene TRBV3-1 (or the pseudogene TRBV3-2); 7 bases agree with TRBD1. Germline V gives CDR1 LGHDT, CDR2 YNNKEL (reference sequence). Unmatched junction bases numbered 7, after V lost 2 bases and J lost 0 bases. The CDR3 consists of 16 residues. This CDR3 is CASSQQGTVDSYEQYF. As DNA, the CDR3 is TGTGCCAGCAGCCAACAAGGGACAGTCGACTCCTACGAGCAGTACTTC.

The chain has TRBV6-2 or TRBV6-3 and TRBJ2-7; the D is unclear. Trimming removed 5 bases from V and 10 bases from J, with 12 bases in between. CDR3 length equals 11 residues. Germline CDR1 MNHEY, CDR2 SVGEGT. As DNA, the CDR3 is TGTGCCAGCAGTCGAAAGCTGAGTCAGTACTTC. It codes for CASSRKLSQYF.

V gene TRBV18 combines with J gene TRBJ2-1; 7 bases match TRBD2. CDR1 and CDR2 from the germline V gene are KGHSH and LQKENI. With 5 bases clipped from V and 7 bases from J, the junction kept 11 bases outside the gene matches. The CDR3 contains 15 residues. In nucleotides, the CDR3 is TGTGCCAGCTCATCTCAACACGGGGGGTTGAATGAGCAGTTCTTC. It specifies CASSSQHGGLNEQFF.

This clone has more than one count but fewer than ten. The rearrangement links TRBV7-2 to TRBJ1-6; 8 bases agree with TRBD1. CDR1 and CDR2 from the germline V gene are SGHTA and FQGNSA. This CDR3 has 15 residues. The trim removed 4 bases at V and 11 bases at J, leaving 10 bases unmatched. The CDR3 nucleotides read TGTGCCAGCAGCTCAACCGGACAGGGTGTGGCACCCCTCCACTTT. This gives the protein CASSSTGQGVAPLHF.

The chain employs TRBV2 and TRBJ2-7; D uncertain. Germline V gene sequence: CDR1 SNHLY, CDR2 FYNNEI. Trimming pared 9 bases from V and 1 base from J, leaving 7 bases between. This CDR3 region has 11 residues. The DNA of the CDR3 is TGTGCCAGTCTCCGTTCCTACGAGCAGTACTTC. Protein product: CASLRSYEQYF.

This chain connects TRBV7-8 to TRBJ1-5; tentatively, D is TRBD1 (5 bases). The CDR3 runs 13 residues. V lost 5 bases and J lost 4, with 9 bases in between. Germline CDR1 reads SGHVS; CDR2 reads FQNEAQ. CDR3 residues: CASSVGLNQPQHF. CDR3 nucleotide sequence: TGTGCCAGCAGCGTGGGACTTAATCAGCCCCAGCATTTT.

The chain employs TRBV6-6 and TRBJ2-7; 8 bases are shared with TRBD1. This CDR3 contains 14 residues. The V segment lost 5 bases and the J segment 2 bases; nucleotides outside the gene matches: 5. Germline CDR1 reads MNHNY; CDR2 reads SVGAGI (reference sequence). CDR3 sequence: CASSRQGATYEQYF. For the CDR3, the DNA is TGTGCCAGCAGTAGGCAGGGGGCTACCTACGAGCAGTACTTC.

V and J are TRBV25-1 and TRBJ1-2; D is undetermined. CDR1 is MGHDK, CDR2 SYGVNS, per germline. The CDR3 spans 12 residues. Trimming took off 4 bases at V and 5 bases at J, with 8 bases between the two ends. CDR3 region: CASSGQIYGYTF. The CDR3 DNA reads TGTGCCAGCAGTGGGCAGATTTATGGCTACACCTTC.

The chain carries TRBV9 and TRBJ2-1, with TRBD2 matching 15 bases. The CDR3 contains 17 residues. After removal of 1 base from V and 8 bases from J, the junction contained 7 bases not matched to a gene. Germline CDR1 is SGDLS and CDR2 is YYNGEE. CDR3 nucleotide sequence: TGTGCCAGCAGCGTAACGGGACTAGCGGGAGGAGGAGATGAGCAGTTCTTC. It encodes CASSVTGLAGGGDEQFF.

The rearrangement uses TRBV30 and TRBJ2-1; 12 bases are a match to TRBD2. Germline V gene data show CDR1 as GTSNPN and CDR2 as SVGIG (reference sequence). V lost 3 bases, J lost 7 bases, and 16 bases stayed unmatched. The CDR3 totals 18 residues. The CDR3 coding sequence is TGTGCCTGGAGCCCCTTAGCCCGTCGGACTAGCGGGATGAATGAGCAGTTCTTC. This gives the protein CAWSPLARRTSGMNEQFF. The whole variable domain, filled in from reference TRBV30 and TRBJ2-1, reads SQTIHQWPATLVQPVGSPLSLECTVEGTSNPNLYWYRQAAGRGLQLLFYSVGIGQISSEVPQNLSASRPQDRQFILSSKKLLLSDSGFYLCAWSPLARRTSGMNEQFFGPGTRLTVL.

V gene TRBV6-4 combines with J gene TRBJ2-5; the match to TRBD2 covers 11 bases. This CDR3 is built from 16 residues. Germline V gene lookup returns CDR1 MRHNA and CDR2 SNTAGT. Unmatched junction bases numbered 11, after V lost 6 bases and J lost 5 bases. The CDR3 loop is CASRGRGTSGRETQYF. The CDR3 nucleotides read TGTGCCAGCAGGGGTAGGGGGACTAGCGGTAGGGAGACCCAGTACTTC.

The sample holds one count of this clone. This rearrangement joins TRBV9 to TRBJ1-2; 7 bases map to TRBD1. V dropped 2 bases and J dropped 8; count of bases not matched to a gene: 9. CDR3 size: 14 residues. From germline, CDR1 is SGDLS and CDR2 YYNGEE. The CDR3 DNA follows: TGTGCCAGCAGCGTCCCCGACAGGGTCGGGGGCTACACCTTC. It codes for CASSVPDRVGGYTF.

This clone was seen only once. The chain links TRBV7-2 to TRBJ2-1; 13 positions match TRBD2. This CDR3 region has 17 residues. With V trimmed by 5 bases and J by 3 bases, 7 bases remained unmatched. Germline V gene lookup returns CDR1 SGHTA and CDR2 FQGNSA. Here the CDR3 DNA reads TGTGCCAGCAGCCAAGGGACTAGCGGGATTCGCTACAATGAGCAGTTCTTC. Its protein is CASSQGTSGIRYNEQFF.

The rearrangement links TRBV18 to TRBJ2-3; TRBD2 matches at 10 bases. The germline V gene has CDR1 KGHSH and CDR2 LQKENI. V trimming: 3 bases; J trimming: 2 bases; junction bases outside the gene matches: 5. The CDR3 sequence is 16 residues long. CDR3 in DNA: TGTGCCAGCTCACCGGGGCTAGCGGGGGCCACAGATACGCAGTATTTT. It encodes CASSPGLAGATDTQYF.

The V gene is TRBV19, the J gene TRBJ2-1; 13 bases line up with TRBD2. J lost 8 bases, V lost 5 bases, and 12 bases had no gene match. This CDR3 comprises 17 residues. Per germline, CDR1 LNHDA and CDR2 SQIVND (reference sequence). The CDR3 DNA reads TGTGCCAGTAGTGTTGCCGCCGGGACTAGCGGGGTGCATGAGCAGTTCTTC. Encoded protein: CASSVAAGTSGVHEQFF.

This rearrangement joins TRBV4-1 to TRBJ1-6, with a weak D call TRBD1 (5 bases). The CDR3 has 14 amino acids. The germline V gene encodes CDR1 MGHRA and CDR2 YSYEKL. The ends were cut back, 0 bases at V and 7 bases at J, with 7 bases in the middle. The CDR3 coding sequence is TGCGCCAGCAGCCAAGATCGGGGGAATTCACCCCTCCACTTT. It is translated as CASSQDRGNSPLHF.

The CDR3 loop reads CASSLALRSGSYEQYF. CDR3 in DNA: TGCGCCAGCAGCTTGGCCCTCCGATCCGGCTCCTACGAGCAGTACTTC. The chain combines TRBV5-1 with TRBJ2-7; no definite D call. The CDR3 extends over 16 amino acids. Germline V lookup: CDR1 SGHRS, CDR2 YFSETQ. The V and J ends lost 0 bases and 0 bases respectively, with 13 bases between them.

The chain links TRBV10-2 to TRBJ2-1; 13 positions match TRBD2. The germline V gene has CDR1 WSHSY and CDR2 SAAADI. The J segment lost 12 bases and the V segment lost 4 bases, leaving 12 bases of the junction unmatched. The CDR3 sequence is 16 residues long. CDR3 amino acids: CASSAPTSGGNNGQFF. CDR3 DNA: TGCGCCAGCAGTGCACCGACTAGCGGGGGGAATAACGGGCAGTTCTTC.

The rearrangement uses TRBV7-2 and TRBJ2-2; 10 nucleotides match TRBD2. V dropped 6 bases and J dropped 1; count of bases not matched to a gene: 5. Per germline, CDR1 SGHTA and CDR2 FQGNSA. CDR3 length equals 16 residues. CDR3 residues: CASSFTSGMNTGELFF. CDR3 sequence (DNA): TGTGCCAGCAGTTTTACTAGCGGGATGAACACCGGGGAGCTGTTTTTT.

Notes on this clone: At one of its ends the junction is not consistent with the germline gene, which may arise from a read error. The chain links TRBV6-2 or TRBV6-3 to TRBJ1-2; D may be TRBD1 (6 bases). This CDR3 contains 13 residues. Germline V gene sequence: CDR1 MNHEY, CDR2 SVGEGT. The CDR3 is CASSYRGAYGSTF. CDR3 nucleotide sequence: TGTGCCAGCAGTTACCGGGGGGCCTATGGCTCCACCTTC.

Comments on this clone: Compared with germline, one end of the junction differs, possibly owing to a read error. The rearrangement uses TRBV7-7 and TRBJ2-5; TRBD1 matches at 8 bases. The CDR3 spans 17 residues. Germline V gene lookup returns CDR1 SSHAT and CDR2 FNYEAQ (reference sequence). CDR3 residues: CASSLEGTGPYQETQYF. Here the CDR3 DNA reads TGTGCTAGCAGCTTAGAAGGGACAGGCCCTTACCAAGAGACCCAGTACTTC.